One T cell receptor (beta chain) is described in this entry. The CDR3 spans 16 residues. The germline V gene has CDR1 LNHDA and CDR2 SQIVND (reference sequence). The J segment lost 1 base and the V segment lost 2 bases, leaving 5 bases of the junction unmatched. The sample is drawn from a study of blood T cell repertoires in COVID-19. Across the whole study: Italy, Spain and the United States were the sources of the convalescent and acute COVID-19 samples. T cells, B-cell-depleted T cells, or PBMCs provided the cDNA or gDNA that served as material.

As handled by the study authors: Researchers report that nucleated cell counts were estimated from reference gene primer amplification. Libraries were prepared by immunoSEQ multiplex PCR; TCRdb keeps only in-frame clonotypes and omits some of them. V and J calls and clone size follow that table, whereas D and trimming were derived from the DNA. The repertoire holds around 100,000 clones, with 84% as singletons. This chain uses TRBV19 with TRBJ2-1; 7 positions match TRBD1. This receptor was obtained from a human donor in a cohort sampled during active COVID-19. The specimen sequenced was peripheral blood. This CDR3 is CASSIWGQSSYNEQFF. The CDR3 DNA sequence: TGTGCCAGTAGTATATGGGGACAGTCTTCCTACAATGAGCAGTTCTTC. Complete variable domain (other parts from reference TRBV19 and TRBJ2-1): DGGITQSPKYLFRKEGQNVTLSCEQNLNHDAMYWYRQDPGQGLRLIYYSQIVNDFQKGDIAEGYSVSREKKESFPLTVTSAQKNPTAFYLCASSIWGQSSYNEQFFGPGTRLTVL.